This T cell receptor beta chain was recorded in a study of control samples from healthy donors and cancer patients. TCRdb's table, derived via immunoSEQ multiplex PCR, lists solely in-frame clones and lacks some. The profile shows more than 100,000 clones, about 89% of them singletons. There are 18 residues in the CDR3. The germline V gene encodes CDR1 KGHDR and CDR2 SFDVKD. V was pared by 6 bases and J by 5 bases, with 24 bases between. The V and J genes are TRBV24-1 and TRBJ2-2; D may be TRBD2 (5 bases). The receptor's source is a man between 60 and 75 years old with lung cancer. Sample: PBMCs. This CDR3 reads CATSYGVASNSWTGELFF. DNA of the CDR3: TGTGCCACCAGTTACGGGGTGGCTAGCAATAGTTGGACCGGGGAGCTGTTTTTT.